This T cell receptor beta chain comes out of a study of chemoradiotherapy in HPV16-positive cancers (dated by TCRdb to between 2021 and 2023). Background on the whole study: Candidate HPV-specific T-cell clones and common TCR motifs were defined through functional T-cell assays on cells from two HPV16-positive patients. TCR repertoires from over 80 patients with HPV-related cancers were then used to track the candidate HPV-specific TCRs and motifs. The study asked whether T-cell immunity against the HPV oncoproteins E6 and E7 changes during chemoradiotherapy and whether it affects survival. What the study reported, not specific to this receptor: In HPV16-positive patients, expansion of HPV-responsive T cells during chemoradiotherapy was associated with improved recurrence-free survival. The functional definition of HPV-specific T cells was derived from only two HPV16-positive patients, and the survival association was reported for HPV16-positive patients. Expansion of candidate HPV-specific clones and E7-related TCR motifs was observed in the tumor microenvironment during treatment, whereas no such expansion was observed for non-HPV-specific T cells.

Repertoires were sampled multiple times during chemoradiotherapy, which allowed clonal expansion in the tumor microenvironment to be followed. Libraries came from the immunoSEQ multiplex PCR assay. TCRdb obtained this table from immuneACCESS and retained in-frame rearrangements with V and J assigned. These tables miss some clones; where compared with another copy, unresolved V genes account for less than half of the shortfall, and the remainder is unexplained. The sample yields roughly 8,300 clones; around 88% were counted once. More than 13% of the sample is held by the ten biggest clonotypes. There are 14 amino acids in the CDR3, from cysteine to phenylalanine inclusive. Of all the DNA, just the CDR3 is kept, 42 bases in frame from base 1. Trimming removed 4 bases from V and 3 bases from J; the gene matches leave 3 bases unexplained. Reading the germline V gene gives CDR1 LGHNA and CDR2 YNFKEQ.

About this clone: Which antigen it targets is not known. Base qualities are not recorded, but no much larger clone differs from it by a single base.

Sequenced here: blood, sampled from a patient who underwent chemoradiotherapy. The source of this sequence is a human donor with HPV-associated anogenital cancer. The V and J genes are TRBV4-2 and TRBJ2-1; TRBD1 aligns with 7 central bases. The DNA sequence is given as TGTGCCAGCAGCCGCCGGGACAGCTACAATGAGCAGTTCTTC. This is translated as CASSRRDSYNEQFF.